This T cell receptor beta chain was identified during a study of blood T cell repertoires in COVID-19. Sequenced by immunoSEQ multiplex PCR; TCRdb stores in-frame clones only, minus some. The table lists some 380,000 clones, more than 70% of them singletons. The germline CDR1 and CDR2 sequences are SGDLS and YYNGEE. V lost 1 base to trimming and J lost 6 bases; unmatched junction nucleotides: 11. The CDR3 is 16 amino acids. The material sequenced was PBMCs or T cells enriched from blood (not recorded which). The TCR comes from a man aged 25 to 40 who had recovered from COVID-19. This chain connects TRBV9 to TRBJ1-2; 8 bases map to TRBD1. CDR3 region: CASSVTGQGGTHGYTF. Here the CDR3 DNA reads TGTGCCAGCAGCGTAACCGGACAGGGAGGAACGCATGGCTACACCTTC.